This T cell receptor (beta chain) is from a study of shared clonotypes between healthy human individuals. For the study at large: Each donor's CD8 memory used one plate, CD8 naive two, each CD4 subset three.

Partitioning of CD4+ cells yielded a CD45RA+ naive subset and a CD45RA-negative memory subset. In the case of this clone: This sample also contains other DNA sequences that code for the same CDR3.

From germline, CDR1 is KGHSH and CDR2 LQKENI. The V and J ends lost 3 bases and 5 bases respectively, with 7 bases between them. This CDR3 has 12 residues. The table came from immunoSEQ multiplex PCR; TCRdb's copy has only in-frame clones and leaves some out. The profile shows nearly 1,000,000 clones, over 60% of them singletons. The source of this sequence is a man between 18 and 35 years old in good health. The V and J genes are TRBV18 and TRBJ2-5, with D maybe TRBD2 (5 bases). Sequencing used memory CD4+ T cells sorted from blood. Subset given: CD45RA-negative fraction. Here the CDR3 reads CASSPRGETQYF. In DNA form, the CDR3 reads TGTGCCAGCTCACCCCGAGGGGAGACCCAGTACTTC.